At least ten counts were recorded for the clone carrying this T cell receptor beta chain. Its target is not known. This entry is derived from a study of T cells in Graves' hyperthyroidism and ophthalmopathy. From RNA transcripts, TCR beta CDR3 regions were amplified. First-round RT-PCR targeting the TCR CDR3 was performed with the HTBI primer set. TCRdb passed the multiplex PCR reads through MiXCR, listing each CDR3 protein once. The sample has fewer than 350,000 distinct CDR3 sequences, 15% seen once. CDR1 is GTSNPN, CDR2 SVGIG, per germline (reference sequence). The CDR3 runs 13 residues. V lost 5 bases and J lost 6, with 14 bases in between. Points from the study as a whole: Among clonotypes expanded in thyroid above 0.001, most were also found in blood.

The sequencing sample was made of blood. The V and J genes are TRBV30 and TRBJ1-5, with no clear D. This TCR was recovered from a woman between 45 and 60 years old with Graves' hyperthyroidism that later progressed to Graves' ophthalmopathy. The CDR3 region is CAWALSAGQPQHF. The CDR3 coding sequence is TGTGCCTGGGCCCTCTCGGCTGGTCAGCCCCAGCATTTT.